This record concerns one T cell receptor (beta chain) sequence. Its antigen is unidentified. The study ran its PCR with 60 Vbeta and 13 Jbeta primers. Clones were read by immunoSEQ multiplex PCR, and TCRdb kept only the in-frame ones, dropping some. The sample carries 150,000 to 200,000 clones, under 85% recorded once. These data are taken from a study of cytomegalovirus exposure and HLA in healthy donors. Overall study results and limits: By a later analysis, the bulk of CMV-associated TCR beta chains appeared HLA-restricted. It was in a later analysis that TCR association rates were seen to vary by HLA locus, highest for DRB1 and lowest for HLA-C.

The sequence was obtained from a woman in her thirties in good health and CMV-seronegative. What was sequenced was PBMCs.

Here the CDR3 DNA reads TGTGCCTGGAGTGGGGGCAGGGATTCACCCCTCCACTTT. Translated, it gives CAWSGGRDSPLHF. The rearrangement joins TRBV30 to TRBJ1-6; tentative D call: TRBD1 (5 bases). There are 13 residues in the CDR3. CDR1 is GTSNPN, CDR2 SVGIG, per germline (reference sequence). Trimming removed 1 base from V and 8 bases from J, with 9 bases in between.